These 7 T cell receptor beta chains were sequenced from one sample in a study of blood T cells in healthy people across ages. The authors ran a second PCR of 7 to 11 cycles using a sample-barcoded 5' primer and a J-beta primer mix. TCRdb re-called the 5' RACE reads with MiXCR, one entry per CDR3 protein. Of 650,000 to 1,000,000 distinct CDR3 sequences in the sample, about 36% were seen once. The sequencing input was blood. These receptors all stem from a man between 18 and 29 years old in good health.

This sequence joins TRBV20-1 and TRBJ2-3, with 13 bases aligning to TRBD2. CDR3 size: 16 residues. Germline V gene data show CDR1 as DFQATT and CDR2 as SNEGSKA (reference sequence). After removal of 3 bases from V and 1 base from J, the junction contained 4 bases not matched to a gene. This CDR3 reads CSASTSGGAGTDTQYF. CDR3 sequence (DNA): TGCAGTGCTAGTACTAGCGGGGGGGCTGGCACAGATACGCAGTATTTT.

V and J are TRBV14 and TRBJ1-3; maybe TRBD1 (5 bases). Germline-derived CDR1 and CDR2 are SGHDN and FVKESK. The V gene lost 4 bases and the J gene lost 5 bases, with 9 bases spanning the gap. This CDR3 has 13 amino acids. The CDR3 nucleotides read TGTGCCAGCAGCCCGGGACTTCGAAACACCATATATTTT. Amino acid sequence: CASSPGLRNTIYF.

The chain couples TRBV12-3 or TRBV12-4 to TRBJ1-1, with TRBD1 as a possible D gene (5 bases). Trimming shortened V by 6 bases and J by 2 bases, and 13 bases separated the two germline ends. This CDR3 region has 14 residues. This CDR3 is CASSSTGDNTEAFF. In nucleotides, the CDR3 is TGTGCCAGCAGCTCAACAGGCGACAACACTGAAGCTTTCTTT.

This sequence joins TRBV4-2 and TRBJ2-3; D may be TRBD2 (6 bases). CDR3 length: 15 amino acids. The V and J ends lost 0 bases and 2 bases respectively, with 9 bases between them. Germline V gene sequence: CDR1 LGHNA, CDR2 YNFKEQ. DNA for the CDR3: TGTGCCAGCAGCCAAGATAGACTAGTCACAGATACGCAGTATTTT. Translated: CASSQDRLVTDTQYF.

The chain carries TRBV9 and TRBJ2-3; D unresolved. The CDR3 extends over 13 amino acids. Trimming stripped 0 bases from V and 11 bases from J, with 13 bases between. The germline gives CDR1 SGDLS, CDR2 YYNGEE. Here the CDR3 reads CASSVESENRQYF. The CDR3 coding sequence is TGTGCCAGCAGCGTAGAGTCGGAGAATAGGCAGTATTTT.

V gene TRBV6-2 or TRBV6-3 combines with J gene TRBJ1-2; D remains ambiguous. The ends were cut back, 8 bases at V and 4 bases at J, with 14 bases in the middle. The CDR3 runs 13 residues. CDR1 is MNHEY, CDR2 SVGEGT, per germline. The CDR3 DNA sequence: TGTGCCAGCGCAGAGTCGAACCTCTATGGCTACACCTTC. It translates to CASAESNLYGYTF.

As regards this clonotype: This may arise from a read error, as a much more abundant clone is one base away. The chain employs TRBV4-2 and TRBJ2-1; D is possibly TRBD1 (6 bases). The CDR3 runs 16 residues. CDR1 and CDR2 (germline): LGHNA, YNFKEQ. The DNA of the CDR3 is TGTGCCAGCAGCCCGCGTGAGGGGGAGACCTACAATGGGCAGTTCTTC. Translation gives CASSPREGETYNGQFF.